This TCR beta chain was found in a study of cytomegalovirus exposure and HLA in healthy donors. Overall study results and limits: The classifier, whose performance was assessed in both the original and validation cohorts, reportedly diagnosed cytomegalovirus status with high specificity and sensitivity.

The CDR3 sequence is 18 residues long. Germline loops: CDR1 MGHRA, CDR2 YSYEKL. Trimming took off 1 base at V and 0 bases at J, with 17 bases between the two ends. About this clone: Its specificity is not known.

Libraries were prepared by immunoSEQ multiplex PCR; TCRdb keeps only in-frame clonotypes and omits some of them. The top ten hold 0.84% of the sample, which has about 340,000 clones, about nine tenths seen once. Source material: PBMCs. This TCR came from a woman aged 18-30 years in good health and CMV-seronegative. The rearrangement joins TRBV4-1 to TRBJ2-3; D is uncertain. The CDR3 bases are TGCGCCAGCAGCCAAGGAACATCCTTTCCTGCTAGCACAGATACGCAGTATTTT. It encodes CASSQGTSFPASTDTQYF.